These 7 T cell receptor beta chains originate from one sample sequenced in a study of early T cells in non-severe SARS-CoV-2 infection (dated by TCRdb to the early 2020s). Library construction relied on 5' RACE. Sequencer: NextSeq 500. TCRdb passed the public sequencing reads through fastp at Q25 and MiXCR, retaining productive beta sequences. Rows with one shared CDR3 protein collapse into an entry with the most common genes and DNA. Within this sample are 85,000 to 100,000 distinct CDR3 sequences, with about 10% of them counted one time only. The leading ten clones occupy approximately 5% of the sample. The sample comprised whole blood. The source is an adult who was a healthcare worker with PCR-confirmed SARS-CoV-2 infection or an uninfected control (not recorded which).

The chain combines TRBV6-5 with TRBJ2-1; D possibly uses TRBD1 or TRBD2 (6 bases each). CDR3 length: 14 amino acids. Germline CDR1 is MNHEY and CDR2 is SVGAGI. V was shortened by 5 bases and J by 2 bases, with 10 bases between the two germline ends. The CDR3 nucleotides read TGTGCCAGCAGTCCGCGGGACACCTACAATGAGCAGTTCTTC. This codes for CASSPRDTYNEQFF.

In its sample, this clonotype was seen a few times. The genes are TRBV10-3 and TRBJ1-1; 7 nucleotides line up with TRBD1. Germline V gene data show CDR1 as ENHRY and CDR2 as SYGVKD. V shed 6 bases and J 1 base; nucleotides not matched to a gene: 2. This CDR3 comprises 13 residues. CDR3 in DNA: TGTGCCATCAGCAGGACAGGGAACACTGAAGCTTTCTTT. Encoded protein: CAISRTGNTEAFF.

Ten or more counts support this clonotype. The chain recombines TRBV12-3 or TRBV12-4 with TRBJ2-5; no firm D call. Trimming shortened V by 5 bases and J by 0 bases, and 7 bases separated the two germline ends. This CDR3 is 13 amino acids long. The CDR3 DNA is TGTGCCAGCAGTCTCTGGGACCAAGAGACCCAGTACTTC. It encodes CASSLWDQETQYF.

This clonotype was detected a few times. The chain joins TRBV5-1 to TRBJ2-1, with 10 bases lining up with TRBD2. The J segment lost 4 bases and the V segment lost 4 bases, leaving 5 bases of the junction unmatched. This CDR3 contains 15 residues. CDR1 and CDR2 from the germline V gene are SGHRS and YFSETQ. The CDR3 sequence: CASSRGTSEYNEQFF. The CDR3 DNA reads TGCGCCAGCAGCAGAGGGACTAGCGAGTACAATGAGCAGTTCTTC.

The chain recombines TRBV20-1 with TRBJ2-3; the match to TRBD1 covers 8 bases. The CDR3 sequence is 14 residues long. The V gene end was trimmed by 0 bases and the J gene end by 4 bases; junction bases not matched to a gene: 3. CDR1 is DFQATT, CDR2 SNEGSKA, per germline (reference sequence). The CDR3: CSARDQGAADTQYF. CDR3 coding DNA: TGCAGTGCTAGAGACCAGGGGGCGGCAGATACGCAGTATTTT.

In regard to this clonotype: Since a much larger clone is just one base distant, this may be a read error. No conserved phenylalanine or tryptophan is present at the end of the CDR3, so a read error is the likely explanation. This sequence joins TRBV5-1 and TRBJ2-2; possible D gene TRBD1, 5 bases. Trimming shortened V by 4 bases and J by 11 bases, and 24 bases separated the two germline ends. Germline V gives CDR1 SGHRS, CDR2 YFSETQ. CDR3 length: 16 residues. In DNA, the CDR3 is TGCGCCAGCAGCGCCACTGTGGGGCAGGCTTTGGGCGAGCTGTTTTCT. Protein product: CASSATVGQALGELFS.

The table lists this clonotype with a few counts. The J gene is TRBJ2-7, the V gene TRBV10-2; 11 bases align to TRBD2. Per germline, CDR1 WSHSY and CDR2 SAAADI. V trimming: 6 bases; J trimming: 7 bases; junction bases outside the gene matches: 8. The CDR3 contains 14 residues. The CDR3 spells CASSALAGVGEQYF. The CDR3 DNA reads as TGCGCCAGCAGCGCACTAGCGGGAGTAGGGGAGCAGTACTTC.